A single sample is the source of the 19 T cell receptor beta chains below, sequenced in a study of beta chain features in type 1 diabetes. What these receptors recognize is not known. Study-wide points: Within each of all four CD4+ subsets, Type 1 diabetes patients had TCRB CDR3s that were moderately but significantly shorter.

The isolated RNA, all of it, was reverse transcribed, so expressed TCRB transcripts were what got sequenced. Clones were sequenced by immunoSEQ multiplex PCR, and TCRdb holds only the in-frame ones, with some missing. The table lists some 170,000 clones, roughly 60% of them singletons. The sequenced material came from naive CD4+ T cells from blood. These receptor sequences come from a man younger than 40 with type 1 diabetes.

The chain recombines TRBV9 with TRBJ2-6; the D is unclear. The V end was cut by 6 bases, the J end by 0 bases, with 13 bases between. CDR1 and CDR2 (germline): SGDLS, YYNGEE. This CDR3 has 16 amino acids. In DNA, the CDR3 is TGTGCCAGCACCCTCGGACGGGCCTCTGGGGCCAACGTCCTGACTTTC. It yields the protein CASTLGRASGANVLTF. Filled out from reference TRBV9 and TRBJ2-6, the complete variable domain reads DSGVTQTPKHLITATGQRVTLRCSPRSGDLSVYWYQQSLDQGLQFLIQYYNGEERAKGNILERFSAQQFPDLHSELNLSSLELGDSALYFCASTLGRASGANVLTFGAGSRLTVL.

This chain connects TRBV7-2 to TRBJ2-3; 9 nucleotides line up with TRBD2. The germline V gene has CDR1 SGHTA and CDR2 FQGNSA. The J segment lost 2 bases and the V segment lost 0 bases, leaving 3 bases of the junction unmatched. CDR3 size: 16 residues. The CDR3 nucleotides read TGTGCCAGCAGCTTAGCTAGCGGGGGAGCCACAGATACGCAGTATTTT. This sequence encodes CASSLASGGATDTQYF.

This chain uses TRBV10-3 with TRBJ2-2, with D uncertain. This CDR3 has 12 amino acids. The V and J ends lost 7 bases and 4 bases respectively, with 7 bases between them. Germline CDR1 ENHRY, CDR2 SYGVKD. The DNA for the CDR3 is TGTGCCATCACAGGAACCACCGGGGAGCTGTTTTTT. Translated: CAITGTTGELFF.

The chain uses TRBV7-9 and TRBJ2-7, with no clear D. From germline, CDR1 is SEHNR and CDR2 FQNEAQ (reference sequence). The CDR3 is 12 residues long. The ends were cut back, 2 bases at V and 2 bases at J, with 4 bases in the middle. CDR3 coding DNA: TGTGCCAGCAGCTTACTTACCTACGAGCAGTACTTC. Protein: CASSLLTYEQYF.

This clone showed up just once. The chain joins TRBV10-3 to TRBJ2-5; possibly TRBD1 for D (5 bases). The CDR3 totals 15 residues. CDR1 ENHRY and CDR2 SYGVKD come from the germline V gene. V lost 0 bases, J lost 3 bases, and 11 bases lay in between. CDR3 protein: CAISESVSREETQYF. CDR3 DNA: TGTGCCATCAGTGAGTCGGTTTCCAGGGAAGAGACCCAGTACTTC.

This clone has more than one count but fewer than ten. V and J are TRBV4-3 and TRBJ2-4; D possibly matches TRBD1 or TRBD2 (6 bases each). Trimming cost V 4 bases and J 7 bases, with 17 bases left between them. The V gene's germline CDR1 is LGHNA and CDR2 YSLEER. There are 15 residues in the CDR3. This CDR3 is CASSPFRGTNNIQYF. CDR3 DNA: TGCGCCAGCAGCCCTTTTCGCGGGACAAATAACATTCAGTACTTC.

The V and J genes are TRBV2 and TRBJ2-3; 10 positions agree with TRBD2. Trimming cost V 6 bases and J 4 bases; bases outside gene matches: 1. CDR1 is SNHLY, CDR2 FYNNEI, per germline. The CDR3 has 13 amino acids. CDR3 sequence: CASSGLAADTQYF. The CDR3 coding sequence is TGTGCCAGCAGCGGACTAGCGGCAGATACGCAGTATTTT.

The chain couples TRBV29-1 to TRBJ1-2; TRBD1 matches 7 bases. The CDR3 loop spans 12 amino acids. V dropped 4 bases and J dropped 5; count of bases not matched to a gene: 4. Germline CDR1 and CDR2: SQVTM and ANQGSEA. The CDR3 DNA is TGCAGCGTTGGGGGACAGCCGTATGGCTACACCTTC. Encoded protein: CSVGGQPYGYTF.

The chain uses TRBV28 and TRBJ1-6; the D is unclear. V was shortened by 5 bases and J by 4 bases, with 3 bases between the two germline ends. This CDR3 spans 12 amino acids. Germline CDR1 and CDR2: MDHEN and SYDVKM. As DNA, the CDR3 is TGTGCCAGCAGTCAGTATAATTCACCCCTCCACTTT. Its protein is CASSQYNSPLHF.

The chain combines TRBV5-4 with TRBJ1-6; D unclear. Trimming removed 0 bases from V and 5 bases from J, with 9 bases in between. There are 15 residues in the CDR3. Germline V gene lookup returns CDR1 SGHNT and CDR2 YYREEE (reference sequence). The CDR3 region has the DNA TGTGCCAGCAGCTTGGCTGGTGGAGATAATTCACCCCTCCACTTT. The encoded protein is CASSLAGGDNSPLHF.

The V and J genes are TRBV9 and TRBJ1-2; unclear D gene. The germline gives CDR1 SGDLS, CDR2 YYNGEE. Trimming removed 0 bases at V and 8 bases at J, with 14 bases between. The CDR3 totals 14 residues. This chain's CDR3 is CASSVDRLPGGYTF. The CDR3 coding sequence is TGTGCCAGCAGCGTAGACCGGCTCCCCGGGGGCTACACCTTC.

CDR3 sequence reads: CASSKKDGELFF. CDR3 sequence (DNA): TGTGCCAGCAGCAAGAAGGACGGGGAGCTGTTTTTT. The V and J genes are TRBV7-9 and TRBJ2-2; D is uncertain. V lost 5 bases and J 7 bases, leaving 8 bases between the germline ends. Germline CDR1 and CDR2: SEHNR and FQNEAQ (reference sequence). CDR3 length: 12 amino acids.

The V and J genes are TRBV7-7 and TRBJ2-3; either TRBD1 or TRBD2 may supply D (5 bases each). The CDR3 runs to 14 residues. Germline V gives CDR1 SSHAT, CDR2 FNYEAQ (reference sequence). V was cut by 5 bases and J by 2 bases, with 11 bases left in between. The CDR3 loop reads CASSRDGYTDTQYF. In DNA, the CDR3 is TGTGCCAGCAGCCGGGACGGTTACACAGATACGCAGTATTTT.

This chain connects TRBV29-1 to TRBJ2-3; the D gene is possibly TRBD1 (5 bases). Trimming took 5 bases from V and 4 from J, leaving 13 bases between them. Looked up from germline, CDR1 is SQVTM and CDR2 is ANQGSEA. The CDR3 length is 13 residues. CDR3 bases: TGCAGCGTTTCCGGCTTAGGGGCAGATACGCAGTATTTT. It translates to CSVSGLGADTQYF.

Here the CDR3 DNA reads TGTGCCAGCAGCTTAGCCGGACAGAAAGAGACCCAGTACTTC. It yields the protein CASSLAGQKETQYF. This chain uses TRBV7-9 with TRBJ2-5, with D tentatively TRBD1 (6 bases). This CDR3 is built from 14 residues. Germline lookup yields CDR1 SEHNR and CDR2 FQNEAQ (reference sequence). The ends were cut back, 0 bases at V and 3 bases at J, with 8 bases in the middle.

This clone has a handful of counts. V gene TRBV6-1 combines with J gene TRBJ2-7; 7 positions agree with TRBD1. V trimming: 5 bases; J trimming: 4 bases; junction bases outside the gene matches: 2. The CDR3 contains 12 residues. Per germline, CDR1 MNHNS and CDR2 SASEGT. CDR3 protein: CASSLQGYEQYF. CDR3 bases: TGTGCCAGCAGTTTACAGGGGTACGAGCAGTACTTC.

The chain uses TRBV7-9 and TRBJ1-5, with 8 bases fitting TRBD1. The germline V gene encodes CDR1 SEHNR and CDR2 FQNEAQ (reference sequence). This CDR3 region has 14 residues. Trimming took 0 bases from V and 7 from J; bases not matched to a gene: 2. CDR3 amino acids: CASSLADRVQPQHF. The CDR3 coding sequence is TGTGCCAGCAGCTTAGCGGACAGGGTGCAGCCCCAGCATTTT.

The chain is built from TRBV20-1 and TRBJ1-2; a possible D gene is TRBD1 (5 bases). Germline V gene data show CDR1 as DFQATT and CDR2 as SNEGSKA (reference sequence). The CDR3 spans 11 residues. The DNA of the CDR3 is TGCAGCGCCTCGGGGGGCTATGGCTACACCTTC. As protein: CSASGGYGYTF.

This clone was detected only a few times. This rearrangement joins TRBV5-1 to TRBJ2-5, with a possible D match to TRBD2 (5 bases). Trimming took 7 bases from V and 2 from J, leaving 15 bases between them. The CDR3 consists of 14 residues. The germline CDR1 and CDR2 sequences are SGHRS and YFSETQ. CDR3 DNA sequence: TGCGCCAGCTCGGCCGGGGATTTTCAAGAGACCCAGTACTTC. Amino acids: CASSAGDFQETQYF.